This TCR beta chain was sequenced during a study of patients and donors after allogeneic stem cell transplantation. The sample holds a few counts of this clonotype. Germline CDR1 is MDHEN and CDR2 is SYDVKM. V lost 6 bases and J lost 1, with 18 bases in between. The CDR3 consists of 16 residues. TCRdb redid the calling of the RT-PCR reads with MiXCR, one entry per CDR3 protein. The table lists about 160,000 distinct CDR3 sequences, 24% of them singletons. V is TRBV28 and J is TRBJ1-2, with D possibly being TRBD1 (6 bases). The sequenced sample consisted of blood, either unsorted or a sorted T cell fraction (not recorded which). The clonotype comes from a human donor who was either an allogeneic HSCT recipient or a stem cell or donor lymphocyte infusion donor (not recorded which). It is not recorded whose cells these are; they may come from a transplant donor. This chain's CDR3 is CASRRTAPGGNYGYTF. The CDR3 nucleotides are TGTGCCAGCAGACGGACAGCTCCCGGAGGTAACTATGGCTACACCTTC.